This T cell receptor beta chain was sequenced during a study of response to subunit inactivated influenza vaccine. CDR1 and CDR2 from the germline V gene are LGHNA and YNFKEQ. CDR3 length: 16 residues. V was clipped by 2 bases and J by 3 bases; unmatched bases: 9. TCRdb ran MiXCR on the RT-PCR reads and lists one entry per CDR3 protein. Here the sample spans more than 550,000 distinct CDR3 sequences, 10% to 15% being singletons. This clonotype was counted between two and nine times. This receptor was obtained from a man aged 50 to 59 who received an inactivated influenza vaccine. Specimen: PBMCs from blood, collected on the day of vaccination. V usage is TRBV4-2 and J usage is TRBJ1-2; the match to TRBD1 covers 7 bases. This chain's CDR3 is CASSQIDREVHYGYTF. The CDR3 bases are TGTGCCAGCAGCCAAATTGACAGGGAAGTTCACTATGGCTACACCTTC.